These 5 T cell receptor beta chains originate from one sample sequenced in a study of kidney transplant recipient with SARS-CoV-2 infection. Each CDR3 protein gets one entry after TCRdb re-called the reads with MiXCR. This sample has 200,000 to 300,000 distinct CDR3 sequences, with more than 25% found just once. This specimen was a blood sample, taken at baseline and on day 111 from a kidney transplant recipient. The receptors come from a male patient between 25 and 39 years old who had COVID-19 and was a kidney transplant recipient. Part of the T cell pool may stem from the graft donor.

The chain combines TRBV6-6 with TRBJ2-3, with 7 bases that match TRBD2. The CDR3 is 16 amino acids. V lost 0 bases, J lost 1 base, and 4 bases stayed unmatched. From germline, CDR1 is MNHNY and CDR2 SVGAGI (reference sequence). CDR3 sequence reads: CASSYSKLAGTDTQYF. CDR3 DNA: TGTGCCAGCAGTTACTCGAAGCTAGCGGGCACAGATACGCAGTATTTT.

This clonotype showed up many times. The chain employs TRBV7-9 and TRBJ2-1; no clear D gene. This CDR3 spans 14 amino acids. Looked up from germline, CDR1 is SEHNR and CDR2 is FQNEAQ (reference sequence). The V end was cut by 3 bases, the J end by 5 bases, with 11 bases between. CDR3 loop: CASSFGSGNNEQFF. The CDR3 DNA reads TGTGCCAGCAGCTTCGGGTCTGGGAACAATGAGCAGTTCTTC.

This clonotype was picked up a small number of times. This chain connects TRBV28 to TRBJ2-1; D not certain. The CDR3 covers 14 residues. Germline V gives CDR1 MDHEN, CDR2 SYDVKM. V lost 7 bases and J lost 5, with 15 bases in between. Written as DNA, the CDR3 is TGTGCCAGCATGGGCCAGGCCTTCCACAATGAGCAGTTCTTC. Its translation is CASMGQAFHNEQFF. The variable domain in full, with the rest retrieved from reference TRBV28 and TRBJ2-1, is DVKVTQSSRYLVKRTGEKVFLECVQDMDHENMFWYRQDPGLGLRLIYFSYDVKMKEKGDIPEGYSVSREKKERFSLILESASTNQTSMYLCASMGQAFHNEQFFGPGTRLTVL.

The chain employs TRBV5-6 and TRBJ2-4, with 15 bases matching TRBD2. V shed 4 bases and J 6 bases; nucleotides not matched to a gene: 8. Germline loops: CDR1 SGHDT, CDR2 YYEEEE. This CDR3 is 17 amino acids long. This CDR3 reads CASSPGLAGGGGNIQYF. CDR3 DNA: TGTGCCAGCAGCCCGGGACTAGCGGGAGGTGGGGGAAACATTCAGTACTTC. Combining the CDR3 with reference TRBV5-6 and TRBJ2-4 gives the whole variable domain DAGVTQSPTHLIKTRGQQVTLRCSPKSGHDTVSWYQQALGQGPQFIFQYYEEEERQRGNFPDRFSGHQFPNYSSELNVNALLLGDSALYLCASSPGLAGGGGNIQYFGAGTRLSVL.

As to this clonotype: Since a much larger clone is just one base distant, this may be a read error. The genes are TRBV19 and TRBJ1-2; D remains ambiguous. Per the germline V gene, CDR1 is LNHDA and CDR2 is SQIVND (reference sequence). The V end lost 3 bases, the J end lost 9 bases, and 20 bases lay between the germline ends. The CDR3 length is 15 residues. This CDR3 reads CASSILPVVRECYTF. CDR3 sequence (DNA): TGTGCCAGTAGTATTCTACCCGTCGTTCGCGAGTGCTACACCTTC. The whole variable domain, remainder taken from reference TRBV19 and TRBJ1-2, is DGGITQSPKYLFRKEGQNVTLSCEQNLNHDAMYWYRQDPGQGLRLIYYSQIVNDFQKGDIAEGYSVSREKKESFPLTVTSAQKNPTAFYLCASSILPVVRECYTFGSGTRLTVV.